These 7 T cell receptor beta chains originate from one sample sequenced in a study of cytomegalovirus exposure and HLA in healthy donors (dated by TCRdb to the late 2010s). Libraries were constructed by the immunoSEQ multiplex PCR assay. Imported from immuneACCESS, the table was reduced by TCRdb to in-frame sequences with V and J called. These copies leave out some clones; in studies compared against another copy, an unresolved V gene accounts for under half, and the cause of the remainder is not known. Present in this sample are about 130,000 clones, about 80% of which were seen just once. About 27% of the sample is in the top ten clones. Sequenced sample: PBMCs. These receptor sequences come from a man aged 25-40 years in good health and CMV-seropositive.

CDR3 sequence (DNA): TGTGCCAGCAGGGGGGACAGGGGGGGTAATGAAAAACTGTTTTTT. It is translated as CASRGDRGGNEKLFF. The rearrangement uses TRBV25-1 and TRBJ1-4; 11 bases line up with TRBD1. This CDR3 has 15 residues. V lost 6 bases, J lost 4 bases, and 4 bases stayed unmatched. The V gene's germline CDR1 is MGHDK and CDR2 SYGVNS. The full variable domain, in which reference TRBV25-1 and TRBJ1-4 provide the parts outside the CDR3, is EADIYQTPRYLVIGTGKKITLECSQTMGHDKMYWYQQDPGMELHLIHYSYGVNSTEKGDLSSESTVSRIRTEHFPLTLESARPSHTSQYLCASRGDRGGNEKLFFGSGTQLSVL.

The V call is TRBV9, the J call TRBJ2-7, with a weak D call TRBD1 (5 bases). Trimming removed 0 bases at V and 3 bases at J, with 10 bases between. Germline V gene sequence: CDR1 SGDLS, CDR2 YYNGEE. CDR3 length: 14 residues. CDR3 sequence: CASSVGRVHYEQYF. CDR3 coding DNA: TGTGCCAGCAGCGTAGGCAGGGTCCACTACGAGCAGTACTTC.

The chain couples TRBV4-1 to TRBJ1-2, with unresolved D. Per germline, CDR1 MGHRA and CDR2 YSYEKL. This CDR3 contains 13 residues. The germline V and J ends were trimmed by 4 bases and 4 bases, with 10 bases remaining between them. The CDR3 region is CASSPRQFYGYTF. CDR3 sequence (DNA): TGCGCCAGCAGCCCCCGTCAGTTCTATGGCTACACCTTC.

The genes are TRBV7-2 and TRBJ2-6; D is perhaps TRBD1 (6 bases). There are 20 residues in the CDR3. From germline, CDR1 is SGHTA and CDR2 FQGNSA. Deletions cut 0 bases from V and 4 bases from J, with 22 bases between. CDR3 in DNA: TGTGCCAGCAGCTTAGCGCAGGGGAGCAGGACGCGCCAAGGGGCCAACGTCCTGACTTTC. The encoded protein is CASSLAQGSRTRQGANVLTF.

The chain combines TRBV6-1 with TRBJ1-2; D uncertain. CDR1 is MNHNS and CDR2 is SASEGT in the germline V gene. Trimming shortened V by 2 bases and J by 2 bases, and 9 bases separated the two germline ends. This CDR3 comprises 14 residues. Written as DNA, the CDR3 is TGTGCCAGCAGTGAACACGGGGAGAACTATGGCTACACCTTC. Protein sequence: CASSEHGENYGYTF.

V gene TRBV5-4 combines with J gene TRBJ1-4, with D maybe TRBD1 (5 bases). There are 15 residues in the CDR3. Trimming took 3 bases from V and 2 from J, leaving 11 bases between them. CDR1 SGHNT and CDR2 YYREEE come from the germline V gene (reference sequence). The CDR3 nucleotides read TGTGCCAGCAGCTATACAGGTGCCACTAATGAAAAACTGTTTTTT. Protein product: CASSYTGATNEKLFF.

The table lists this clone with a count of one. The CDR3 nucleotides are TGTGCCAGTTGTCTAGCGGGGGCCTTTTCTAGCACAGATACGCAGTATTTT. This encodes CASCLAGAFSSTDTQYF. The genes are TRBV2 and TRBJ2-3, with 10 bases aligning to TRBD2. CDR3 length equals 17 residues. The V gene end was trimmed by 9 bases and the J gene end by 0 bases; junction bases not matched to a gene: 12. Germline-derived CDR1 and CDR2 are SNHLY and FYNNEI.